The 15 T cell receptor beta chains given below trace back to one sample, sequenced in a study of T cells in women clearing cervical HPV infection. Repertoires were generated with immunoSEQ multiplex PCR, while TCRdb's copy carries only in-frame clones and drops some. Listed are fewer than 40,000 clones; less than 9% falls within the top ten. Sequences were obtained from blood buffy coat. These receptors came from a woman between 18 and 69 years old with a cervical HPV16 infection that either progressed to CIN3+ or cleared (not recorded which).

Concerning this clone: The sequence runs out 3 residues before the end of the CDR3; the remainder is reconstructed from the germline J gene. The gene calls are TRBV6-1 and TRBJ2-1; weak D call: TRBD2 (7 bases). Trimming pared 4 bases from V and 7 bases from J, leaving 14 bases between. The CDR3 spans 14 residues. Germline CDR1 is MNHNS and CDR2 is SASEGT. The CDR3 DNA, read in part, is TGTGCCAGCAGTGTACGGGGGGCGGGGAATGAG. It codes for CASSVRGAGNE. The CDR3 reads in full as CASSVRGAGNEQFF.

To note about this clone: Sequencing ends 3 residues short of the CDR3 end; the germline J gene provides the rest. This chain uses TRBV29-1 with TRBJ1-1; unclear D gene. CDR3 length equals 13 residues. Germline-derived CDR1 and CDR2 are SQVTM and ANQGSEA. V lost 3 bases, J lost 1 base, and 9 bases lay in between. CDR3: CSVDKAGNTEAFF. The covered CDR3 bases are TGCAGCGTTGATAAGGCAGGGAACACTGAA.

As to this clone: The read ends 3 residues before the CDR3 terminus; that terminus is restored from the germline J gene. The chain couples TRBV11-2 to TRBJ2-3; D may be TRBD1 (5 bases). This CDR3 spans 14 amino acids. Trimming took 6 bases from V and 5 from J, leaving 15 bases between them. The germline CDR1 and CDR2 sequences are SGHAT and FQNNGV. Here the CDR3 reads CASSIGRAEDTQYF. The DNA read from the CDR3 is TGTGCCAGCAGTATAGGCAGGGCGGAAGATACG.

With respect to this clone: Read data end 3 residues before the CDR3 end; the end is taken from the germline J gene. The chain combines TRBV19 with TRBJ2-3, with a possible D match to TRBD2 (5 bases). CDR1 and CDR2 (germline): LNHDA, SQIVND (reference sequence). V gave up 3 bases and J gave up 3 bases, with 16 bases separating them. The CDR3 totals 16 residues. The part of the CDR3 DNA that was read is TGTGCCAGTAGTATCGCGCCCGACGGGGTTACAGATACG. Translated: CASSIAPDGVTDT. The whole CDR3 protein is CASSIAPDGVTDTQYF.

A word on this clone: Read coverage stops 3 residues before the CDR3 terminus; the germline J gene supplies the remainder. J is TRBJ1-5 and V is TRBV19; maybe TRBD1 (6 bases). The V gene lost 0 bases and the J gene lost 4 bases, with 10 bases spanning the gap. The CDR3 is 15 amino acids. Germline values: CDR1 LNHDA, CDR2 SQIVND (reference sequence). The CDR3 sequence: CASSIEGGLNQPQHF. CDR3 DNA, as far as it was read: TGTGCCAGTAGTATAGAGGGGGGGCTTAATCAGCCC.

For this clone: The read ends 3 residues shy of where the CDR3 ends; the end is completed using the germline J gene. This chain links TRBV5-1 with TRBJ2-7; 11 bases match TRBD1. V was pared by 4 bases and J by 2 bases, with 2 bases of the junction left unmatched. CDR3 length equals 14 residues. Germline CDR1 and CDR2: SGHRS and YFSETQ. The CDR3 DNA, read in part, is TGCGCCAGCAGCAAGGGACAGGGGGCCTACGAG. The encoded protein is CASSKGQGAYE. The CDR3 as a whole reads CASSKGQGAYEQYF.

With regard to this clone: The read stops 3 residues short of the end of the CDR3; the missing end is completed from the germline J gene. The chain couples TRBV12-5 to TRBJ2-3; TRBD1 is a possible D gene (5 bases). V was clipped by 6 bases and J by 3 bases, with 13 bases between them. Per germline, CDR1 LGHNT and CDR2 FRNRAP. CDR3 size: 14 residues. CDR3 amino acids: CASGAGYGTDTQYF. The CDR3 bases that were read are TGTGCTAGTGGCGCAGGGTATGGGACAGATACG.

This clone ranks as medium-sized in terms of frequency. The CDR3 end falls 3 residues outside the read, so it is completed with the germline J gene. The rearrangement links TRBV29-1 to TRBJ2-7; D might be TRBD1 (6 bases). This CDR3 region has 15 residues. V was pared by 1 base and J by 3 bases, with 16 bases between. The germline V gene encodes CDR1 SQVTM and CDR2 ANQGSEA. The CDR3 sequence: CSVEVSRDTDYEQYF. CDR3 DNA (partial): TGCAGCGTTGAAGTAAGCCGGGACACTGACTACGAG.

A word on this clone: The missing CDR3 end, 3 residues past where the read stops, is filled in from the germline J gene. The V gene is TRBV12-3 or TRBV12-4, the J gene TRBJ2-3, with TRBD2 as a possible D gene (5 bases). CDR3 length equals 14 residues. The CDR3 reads CASSFAGIGETQYF. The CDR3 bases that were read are TGTGCCAGCAGTTTTGCAGGAATCGGGGAGACG.

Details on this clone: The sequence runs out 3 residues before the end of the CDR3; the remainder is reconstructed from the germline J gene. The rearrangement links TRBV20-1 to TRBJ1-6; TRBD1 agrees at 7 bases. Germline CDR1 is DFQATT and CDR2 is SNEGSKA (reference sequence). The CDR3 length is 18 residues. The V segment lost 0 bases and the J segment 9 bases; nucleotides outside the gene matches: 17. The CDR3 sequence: CSARDRGTVIQSGSPLHF. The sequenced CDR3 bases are TGCAGTGCTAGAGATCGAGGGACAGTAATTCAGTCGGGTTCACCC.

CDR3 protein: CSAPRLGGETQYF. CDR3 DNA, as far as it was read: TGCAGTGCTCCGCGCCTCGGGGGGGAGACG. This sequence joins TRBV20-1 and TRBJ2-3, with 8 bases fitting TRBD2. The read stops 3 residues short of the end of the CDR3; the missing end is completed from the germline J gene. The CDR3 totals 13 residues. CDR1 and CDR2 (germline): DFQATT, SNEGSKA (reference sequence).

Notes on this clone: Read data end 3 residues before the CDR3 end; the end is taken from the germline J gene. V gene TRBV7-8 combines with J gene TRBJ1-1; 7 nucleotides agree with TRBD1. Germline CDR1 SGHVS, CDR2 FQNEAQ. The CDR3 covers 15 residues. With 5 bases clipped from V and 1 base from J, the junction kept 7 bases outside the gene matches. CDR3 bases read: TGTGCCAGCAGCGTTACAGGGGCCCCGAACACTGAA. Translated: CASSVTGAPNTE. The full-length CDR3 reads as CASSVTGAPNTEAFF.

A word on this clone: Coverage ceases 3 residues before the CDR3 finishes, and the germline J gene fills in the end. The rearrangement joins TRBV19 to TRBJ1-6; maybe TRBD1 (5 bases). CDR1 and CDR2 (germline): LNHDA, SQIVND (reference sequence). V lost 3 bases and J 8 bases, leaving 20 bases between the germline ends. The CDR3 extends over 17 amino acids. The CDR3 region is CASSIILKGLGYSPLHF. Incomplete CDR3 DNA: TGTGCCAGTAGTATTATATTAAAGGGACTCGGGTATTCACCC.

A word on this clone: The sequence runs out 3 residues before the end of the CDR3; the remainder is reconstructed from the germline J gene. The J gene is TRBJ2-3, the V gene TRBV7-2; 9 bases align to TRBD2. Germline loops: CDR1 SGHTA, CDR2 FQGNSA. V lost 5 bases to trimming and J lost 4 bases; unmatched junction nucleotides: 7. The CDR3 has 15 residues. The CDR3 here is CASSRGGAPADTQYF. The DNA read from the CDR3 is TGTGCCAGCAGCCGCGGGGGGGCCCCTGCAGATACG.

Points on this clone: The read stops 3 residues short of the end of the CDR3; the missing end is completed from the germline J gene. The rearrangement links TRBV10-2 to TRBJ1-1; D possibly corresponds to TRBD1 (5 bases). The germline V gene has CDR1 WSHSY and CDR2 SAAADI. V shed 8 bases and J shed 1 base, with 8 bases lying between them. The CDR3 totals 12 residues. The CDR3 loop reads CASLDKNTEAFF. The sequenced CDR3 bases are TGCGCCAGCCTGGACAAGAACACTGAA.